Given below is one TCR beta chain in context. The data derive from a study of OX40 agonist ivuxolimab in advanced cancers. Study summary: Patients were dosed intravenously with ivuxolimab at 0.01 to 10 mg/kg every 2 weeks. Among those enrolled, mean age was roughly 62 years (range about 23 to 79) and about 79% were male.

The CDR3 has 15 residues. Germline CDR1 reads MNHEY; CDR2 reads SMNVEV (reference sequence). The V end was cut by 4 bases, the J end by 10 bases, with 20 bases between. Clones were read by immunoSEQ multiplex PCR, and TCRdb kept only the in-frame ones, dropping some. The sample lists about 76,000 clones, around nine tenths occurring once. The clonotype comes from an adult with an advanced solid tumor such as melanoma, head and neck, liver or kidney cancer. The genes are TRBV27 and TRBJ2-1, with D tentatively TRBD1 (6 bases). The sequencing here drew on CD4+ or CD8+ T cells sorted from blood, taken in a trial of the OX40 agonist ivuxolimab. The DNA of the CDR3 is TGTGCCAGCAGTTCGACAGGAGTTCTTCGTCGCGAGCAGTTCTTC. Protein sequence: CASSSTGVLRREQFF.